This record concerns one TCR beta chain sequence. These data come from a study of blood T cell repertoires in COVID-19. The wider study: Sources were T cells, B-cell-depleted T cells, or PBMCs; the material itself was cDNA or gDNA.

The CDR3 is 14 amino acids. Looked up from germline, CDR1 is LNHDA and CDR2 is SQIVND (reference sequence). The V end was cut by 4 bases, the J end by 0 bases, with 6 bases between. Measured with immunoSEQ multiplex PCR; TCRdb has only the in-frame clones, and not every one. The table shows around 310,000 clones, with about 93% occurring only once. V is TRBV19 and J is TRBJ2-2; the D is unclear. The TCR originated in a woman in her twenties or thirties with COVID-19, enrolled during active disease. Sequenced input: peripheral blood. The CDR3 reads CASSTTANTGELFF. CDR3 sequence (DNA): TGTGCCAGTAGTACCACAGCGAACACCGGGGAGCTGTTTTTT.